The sample holds a few counts of the clone carrying this T cell receptor (beta chain). The target antigen is unknown. The data were obtained in a study of T-cell memory formation after mild COVID-19. General study results and limits: Mostly located in CM and EM were contracting CD4+ clones, with contracting CD8+ clones located in EMRA. Clones contracting day 15 to 85 were balanced CD4/CD8; later expanders leaned CD4+. Several responding clones turned up in pre-infection memory, indicating that cross-reactive memory may have taken part.

The TCR alpha and TCR beta cDNA libraries, bearing sample barcodes and UMIs, were generated by 5'RACE using constant-segment primers. TCRdb called the 5' RACE reads again in MiXCR, with one record for every CDR3 protein. The repertoire includes a few hundred thousand distinct CDR3 sequences, 25% to 30% of them detected once, and roughly 13% sits in the top ten. This receptor was identified in an adult woman who had mild COVID-19 (a few samples of this study predate the infection). Cell type and time point are not known. Material for sequencing was PBMCs or a T cell subset sorted from them (not recorded which).

CDR3 region: CASSELVGGQNIQYF. As DNA, the CDR3 is TGTGCCAGCAGTGAATTGGTAGGGGGCCAAAACATTCAGTACTTC. J is TRBJ2-4 and V is TRBV6-1; 7 positions match TRBD1. Germline V CDR1 and CDR2: MNHNS, SASEGT. V lost 2 bases to trimming and J lost 5 bases; unmatched junction nucleotides: 6. The CDR3 sequence is 15 residues long.